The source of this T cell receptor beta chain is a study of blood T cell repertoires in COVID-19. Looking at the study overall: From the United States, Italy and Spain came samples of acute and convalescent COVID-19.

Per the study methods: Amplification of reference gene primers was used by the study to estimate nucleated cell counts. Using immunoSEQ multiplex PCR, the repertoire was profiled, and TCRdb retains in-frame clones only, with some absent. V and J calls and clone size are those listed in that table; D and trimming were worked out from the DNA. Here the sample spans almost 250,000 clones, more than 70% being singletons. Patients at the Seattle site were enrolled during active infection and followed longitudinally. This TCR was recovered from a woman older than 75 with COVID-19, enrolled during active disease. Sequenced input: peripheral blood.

The CDR3 region has the DNA TGTGCCAGCAGTTCCCCACGACAGAATCAGCCCCAGCATTTT. Protein product: CASSSPRQNQPQHF. The gene calls are TRBV28 and TRBJ1-5; maybe TRBD1 (5 bases). Germline-derived CDR1 and CDR2 are MDHEN and SYDVKM. Trimming left V 4 bases short and J 4 bases short, with 11 bases between. This CDR3 contains 14 residues.